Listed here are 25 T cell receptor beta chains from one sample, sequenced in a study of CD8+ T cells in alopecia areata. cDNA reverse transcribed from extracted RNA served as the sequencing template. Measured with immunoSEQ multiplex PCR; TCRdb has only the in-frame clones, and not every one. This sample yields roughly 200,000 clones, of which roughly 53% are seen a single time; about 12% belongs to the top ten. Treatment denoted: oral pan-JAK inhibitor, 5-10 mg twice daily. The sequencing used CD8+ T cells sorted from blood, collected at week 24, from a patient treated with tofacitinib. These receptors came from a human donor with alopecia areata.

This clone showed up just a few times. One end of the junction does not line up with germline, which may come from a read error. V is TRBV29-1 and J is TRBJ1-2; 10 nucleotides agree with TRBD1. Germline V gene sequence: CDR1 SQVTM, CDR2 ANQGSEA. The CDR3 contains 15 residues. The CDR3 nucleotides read TGCAGCATTGATGGACAGGGGGAGGCTAACTATGGCTACACCTTC. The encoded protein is CSIDGQGEANYGYTF.

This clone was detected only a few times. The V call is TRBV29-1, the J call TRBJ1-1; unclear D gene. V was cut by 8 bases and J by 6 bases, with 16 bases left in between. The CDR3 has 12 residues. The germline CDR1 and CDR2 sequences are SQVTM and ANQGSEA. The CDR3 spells CSPGWYPSEAFF. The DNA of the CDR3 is TGCAGCCCCGGATGGTATCCATCTGAAGCTTTCTTT.

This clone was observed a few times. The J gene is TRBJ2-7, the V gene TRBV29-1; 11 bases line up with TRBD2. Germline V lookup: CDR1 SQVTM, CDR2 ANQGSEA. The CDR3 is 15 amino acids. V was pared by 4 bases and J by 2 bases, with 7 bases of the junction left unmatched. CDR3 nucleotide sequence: TGCAGCGTTGTATCGGGACTAGCGGACCCCTACGAGCAGTACTTC. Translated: CSVVSGLADPYEQYF.

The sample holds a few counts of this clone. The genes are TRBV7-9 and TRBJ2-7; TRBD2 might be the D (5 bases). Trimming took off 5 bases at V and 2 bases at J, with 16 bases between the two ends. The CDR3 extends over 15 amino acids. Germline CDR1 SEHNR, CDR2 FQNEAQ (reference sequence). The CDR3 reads CASSRPGRGTYEQYF. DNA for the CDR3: TGTGCCAGCAGCCGTCCCGGACGGGGAACCTACGAGCAGTACTTC.

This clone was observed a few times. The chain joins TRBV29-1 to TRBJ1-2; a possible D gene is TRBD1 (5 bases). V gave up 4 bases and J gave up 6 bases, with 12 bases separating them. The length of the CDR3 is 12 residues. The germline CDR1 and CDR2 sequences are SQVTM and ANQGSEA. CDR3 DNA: TGCAGCGTTGGTCGGGGGTTGGATGGCTACACCTTC. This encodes CSVGRGLDGYTF.

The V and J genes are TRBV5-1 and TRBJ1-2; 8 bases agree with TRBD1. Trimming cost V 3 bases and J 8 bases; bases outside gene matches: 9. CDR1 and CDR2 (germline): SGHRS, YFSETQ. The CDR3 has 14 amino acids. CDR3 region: CASSSRTGMDGYTF. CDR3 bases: TGCGCCAGCAGCTCCCGGACAGGGATGGACGGCTACACCTTC. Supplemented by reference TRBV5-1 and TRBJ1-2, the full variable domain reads KAGVTQTPRYLIKTRGQQVTLSCSPISGHRSVSWYQQTPGQGLQFLFEYFSETQRNKGNFPGRFSGRQFSNSRSEMNVSTLELGDSALYLCASSSRTGMDGYTFGSGTRLTVV.

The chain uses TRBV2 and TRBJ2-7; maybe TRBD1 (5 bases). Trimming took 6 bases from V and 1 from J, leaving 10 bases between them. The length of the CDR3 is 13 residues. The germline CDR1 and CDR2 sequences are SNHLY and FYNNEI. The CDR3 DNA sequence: TGTGCCAGCAGGGGGCGAAGTTCCTACGAGCAGTACTTC. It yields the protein CASRGRSSYEQYF.

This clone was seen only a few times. CDR3 amino acids: CASHQGGASYNEQFF. DNA for the CDR3: TGTGCCAGCCATCAGGGGGGGGCATCCTACAATGAGCAGTTCTTC. The rearrangement uses TRBV25-1 and TRBJ2-1, with D possibly being TRBD1 or TRBD2 (7 bases each). The CDR3 has 15 amino acids. Germline-derived CDR1 and CDR2 are MGHDK and SYGVNS. Trimming stripped 8 bases from V and 1 base from J, with 15 bases between. The whole variable domain, remainder taken from reference TRBV25-1 and TRBJ2-1, is EADIYQTPRYLVIGTGKKITLECSQTMGHDKMYWYQQDPGMELHLIHYSYGVNSTEKGDLSSESTVSRIRTEHFPLTLESARPSHTSQYLCASHQGGASYNEQFFGPGTRLTVL.

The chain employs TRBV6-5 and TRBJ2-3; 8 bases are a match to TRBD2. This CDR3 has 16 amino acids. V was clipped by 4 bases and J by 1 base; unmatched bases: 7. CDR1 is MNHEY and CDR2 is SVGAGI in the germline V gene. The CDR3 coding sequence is TGTGCCAGCAGTTGGGCAGCGGGGGAGCGCACAGATACGCAGTATTTT. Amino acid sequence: CASSWAAGERTDTQYF.

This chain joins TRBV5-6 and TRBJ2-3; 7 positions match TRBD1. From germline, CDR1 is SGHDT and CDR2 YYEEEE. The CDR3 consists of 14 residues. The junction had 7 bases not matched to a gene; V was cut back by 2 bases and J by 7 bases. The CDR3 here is CASSLKTGHNTQYF. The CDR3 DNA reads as TGTGCCAGCAGCTTAAAGACAGGGCATAATACGCAGTATTTT.

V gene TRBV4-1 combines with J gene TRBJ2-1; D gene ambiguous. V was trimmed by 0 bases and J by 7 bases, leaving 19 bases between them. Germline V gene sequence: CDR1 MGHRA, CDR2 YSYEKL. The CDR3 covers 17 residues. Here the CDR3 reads CASSQDIILLERNEQFF. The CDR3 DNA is TGCGCCAGCAGCCAAGATATTATCCTCCTCGAGAGGAATGAGCAGTTCTTC.

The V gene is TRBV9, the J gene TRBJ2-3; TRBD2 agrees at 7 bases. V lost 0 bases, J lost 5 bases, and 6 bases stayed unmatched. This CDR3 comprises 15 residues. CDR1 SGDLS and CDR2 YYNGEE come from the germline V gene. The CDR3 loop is CASSVVGGSGDTQYF. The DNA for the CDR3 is TGTGCCAGCAGCGTAGTCGGGGGGTCGGGAGATACGCAGTATTTT.

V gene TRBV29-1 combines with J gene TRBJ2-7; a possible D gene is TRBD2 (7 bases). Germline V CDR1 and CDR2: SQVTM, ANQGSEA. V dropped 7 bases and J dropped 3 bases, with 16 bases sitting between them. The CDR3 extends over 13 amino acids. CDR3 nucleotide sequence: TGCAGCGCCGTCGGGGGGCCCATCTACGAGCAGTACTTC. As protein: CSAVGGPIYEQYF.

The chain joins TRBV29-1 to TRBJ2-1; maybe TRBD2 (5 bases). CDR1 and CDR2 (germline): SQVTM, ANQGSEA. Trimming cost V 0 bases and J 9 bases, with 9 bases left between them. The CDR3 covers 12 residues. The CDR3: CSVEEIGGEQFF. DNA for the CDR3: TGCAGCGTTGAAGAAATCGGAGGTGAGCAGTTCTTC.

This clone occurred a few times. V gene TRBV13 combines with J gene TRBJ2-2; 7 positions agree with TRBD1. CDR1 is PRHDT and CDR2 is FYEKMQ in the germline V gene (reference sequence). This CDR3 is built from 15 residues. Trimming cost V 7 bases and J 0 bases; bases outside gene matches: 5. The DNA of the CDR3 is TGTGCCAGCACATCCGGGACAGCGAACACCGGGGAGCTGTTTTTT. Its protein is CASTSGTANTGELFF.

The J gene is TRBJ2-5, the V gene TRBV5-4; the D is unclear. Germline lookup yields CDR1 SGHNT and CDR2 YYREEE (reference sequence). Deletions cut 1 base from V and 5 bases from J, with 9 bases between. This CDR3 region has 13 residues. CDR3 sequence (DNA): TGTGCCAGCAGCTTGTGGGTTTCGGAGACCCAGTACTTC. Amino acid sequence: CASSLWVSETQYF.

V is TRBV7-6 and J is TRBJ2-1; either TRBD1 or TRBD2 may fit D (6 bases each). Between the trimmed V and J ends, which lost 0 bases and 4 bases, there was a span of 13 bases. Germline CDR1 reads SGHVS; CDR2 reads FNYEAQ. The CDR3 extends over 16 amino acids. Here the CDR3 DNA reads TGTGCCAGCAGCTTAGCGTACGGGGGCAGTTACAATGAGCAGTTCTTC. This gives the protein CASSLAYGGSYNEQFF.

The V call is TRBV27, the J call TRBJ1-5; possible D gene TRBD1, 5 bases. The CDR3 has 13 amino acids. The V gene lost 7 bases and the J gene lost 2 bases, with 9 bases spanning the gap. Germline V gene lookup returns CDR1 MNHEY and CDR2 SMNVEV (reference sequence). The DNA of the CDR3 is TGTGCCAGCAAGGGGATTGGCAATCAGCCCCAGCATTTT. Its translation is CASKGIGNQPQHF.

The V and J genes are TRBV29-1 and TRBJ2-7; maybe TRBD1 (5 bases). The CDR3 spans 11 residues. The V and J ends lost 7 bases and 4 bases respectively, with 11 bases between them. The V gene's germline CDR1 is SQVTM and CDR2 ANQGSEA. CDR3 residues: CSARSGYEQYF. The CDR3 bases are TGCAGCGCCAGGTCAGGGTACGAGCAGTACTTC.

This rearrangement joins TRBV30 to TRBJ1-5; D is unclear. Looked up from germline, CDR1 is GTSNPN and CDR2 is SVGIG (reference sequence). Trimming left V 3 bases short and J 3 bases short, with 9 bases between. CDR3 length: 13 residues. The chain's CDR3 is CAWSLGDNQPQHF. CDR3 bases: TGTGCCTGGAGCTTGGGCGACAATCAGCCCCAGCATTTT.

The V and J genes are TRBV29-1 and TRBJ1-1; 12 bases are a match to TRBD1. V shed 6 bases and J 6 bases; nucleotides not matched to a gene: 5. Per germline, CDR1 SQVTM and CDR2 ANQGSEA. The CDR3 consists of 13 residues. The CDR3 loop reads CSVAGTGGPEAFF. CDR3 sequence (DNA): TGCAGCGTCGCCGGGACAGGGGGCCCTGAAGCTTTCTTT. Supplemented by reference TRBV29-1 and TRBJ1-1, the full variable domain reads SAVISQKPSRDICQRGTSLTIQCQVDSQVTMMFWYRQQPGQSLTLIATANQGSEATYESGFVIDKFPISRPNLTFSTLTVSNMSPEDSSIYLCSVAGTGGPEAFFGQGTRLTVV.

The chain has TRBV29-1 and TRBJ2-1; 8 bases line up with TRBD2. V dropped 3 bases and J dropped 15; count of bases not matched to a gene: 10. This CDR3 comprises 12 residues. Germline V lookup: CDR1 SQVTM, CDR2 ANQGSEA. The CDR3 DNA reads TGCAGCGTTGACCATAGCGGGGCATCGGGGTTCTTC. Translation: CSVDHSGASGFF.

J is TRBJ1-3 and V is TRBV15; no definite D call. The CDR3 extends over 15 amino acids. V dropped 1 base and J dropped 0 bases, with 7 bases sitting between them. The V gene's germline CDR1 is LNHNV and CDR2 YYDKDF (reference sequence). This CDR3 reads CATSRADTSGNTIYF. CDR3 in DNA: TGTGCCACCAGCAGAGCCGACACCTCTGGAAACACCATATATTTT.

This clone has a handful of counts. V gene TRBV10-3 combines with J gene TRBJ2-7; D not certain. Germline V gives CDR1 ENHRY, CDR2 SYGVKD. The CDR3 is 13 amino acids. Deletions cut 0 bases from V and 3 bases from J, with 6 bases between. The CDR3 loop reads CAISESSDYEQYF. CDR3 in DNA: TGTGCCATCAGTGAGTCTTCAGACTACGAGCAGTACTTC.

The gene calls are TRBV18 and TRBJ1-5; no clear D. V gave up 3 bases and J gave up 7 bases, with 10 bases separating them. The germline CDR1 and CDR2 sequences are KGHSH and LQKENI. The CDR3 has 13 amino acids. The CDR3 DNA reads TGTGCCAGCTCACCTCGATTGGGGCAGCCCCAGCATTTT. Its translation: CASSPRLGQPQHF.